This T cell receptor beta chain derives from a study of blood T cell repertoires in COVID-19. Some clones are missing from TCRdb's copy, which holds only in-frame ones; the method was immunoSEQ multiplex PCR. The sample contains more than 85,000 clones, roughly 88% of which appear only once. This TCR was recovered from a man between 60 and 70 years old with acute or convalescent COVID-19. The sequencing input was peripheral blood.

The CDR3 DNA follows: TGTGCCAGCAGCTCACAGGGTTACGGAAACACCATATATTTT. It translates to CASSSQGYGNTIYF. The rearrangement links TRBV7-9 to TRBJ1-3; TRBD1 might be the D (6 bases). The CDR3 has 14 residues. Germline CDR1 is SEHNR and CDR2 is FQNEAQ (reference sequence). V gave up 4 bases and J gave up 4 bases, with 11 bases separating them.